A single sample gave rise to the 24 T cell receptor beta chains below, sequenced in a study of neurological immune-mediated disorders. Each CDR3 protein is one row after TCRdb ran MiXCR on the 5' RACE reads. Here the sample spans 55,000 to 75,000 distinct CDR3 sequences, roughly 4.9% being singletons. Sequenced input: PBMCs. The receptors were gathered from a human donor with multiple sclerosis. The donor label of this sample is uncertain.

This clonotype was seen many times. The V call is TRBV4-1, the J call TRBJ2-3; 7 bases agree with TRBD2. This CDR3 spans 16 amino acids. Losses at the gene ends were 2 bases for V and 1 base for J; bases not matched to a gene: 6. Germline lookup yields CDR1 MGHRA and CDR2 YSYEKL. The CDR3 bases are TGCGCCAGCAGCCAATCGACTAGCCGAGGCACAGATACGCAGTATTTT. The encoded protein is CASSQSTSRGTDTQYF.

This clonotype came up many times. The chain combines TRBV6-1 with TRBJ1-4; D might be TRBD1 (6 bases). The V end was cut by 5 bases, the J end by 8 bases, with 12 bases between. Germline V gene data show CDR1 as MNHNS and CDR2 as SASEGT. This CDR3 has 13 amino acids. CDR3 region: CASSTGIEEKLFF. The CDR3 DNA is TGTGCCAGCAGTACAGGGATAGAGGAAAAACTGTTTTTT.

This clonotype was recorded at least ten times. The chain couples TRBV4-1 to TRBJ2-3; 7 nucleotides agree with TRBD2. Germline V CDR1 and CDR2: MGHRA, YSYEKL. The CDR3 has 14 residues. V lost 0 bases, J lost 14 bases, and 11 bases stayed unmatched. CDR3 in amino acids: CASSQEGQRDPAYF. The CDR3 DNA is TGCGCCAGCAGCCAAGAGGGTCAGCGGGATCCGGCGTATTTT.

This clonotype occurred many times. The chain couples TRBV20-1 to TRBJ2-1; D is perhaps TRBD2 (6 bases). The CDR3 is made up of 14 amino acids. CDR1 and CDR2 (germline): DFQATT, SNEGSKA (reference sequence). V lost 6 bases and J 0 bases, leaving 12 bases between the germline ends. CDR3 residues: CSARDFNSYNEQFF. The DNA for the CDR3 is TGCAGTGCCAGGGACTTCAACTCCTACAATGAGCAGTTCTTC.

This clonotype has a count of ten or more. Being one base from a much bigger clone, this may be a read error. The chain has TRBV4-2 and TRBJ2-1, with 9 bases identical to TRBD2. The germline gives CDR1 LGHNA, CDR2 YNFKEQ. The CDR3 runs to 16 residues. The CDR3 region has the DNA TGTGCCAACAGCCAAGAACTAGCGGGTATTTACAATGAGCAGTTCTTC. It translates to CANSQELAGIYNEQFF.

In this sample, this clonotype turned up many times. The chain carries TRBV5-1 and TRBJ2-3; D not certain. Per the germline V gene, CDR1 is SGHRS and CDR2 is YFSETQ. V was pared by 3 bases and J by 0 bases, with 11 bases between. The CDR3 is made up of 15 amino acids. The CDR3, as DNA: TGCGCCAGCAGCTCTCAGGAGCCTAGCACAGATACGCAGTATTTT. Its protein product is CASSSQEPSTDTQYF.

There are many counts of this clonotype. The chain uses TRBV4-1 and TRBJ2-7; D gene ambiguous. CDR3 length: 15 amino acids. Deletions cut 4 bases from V and 4 bases from J, with 17 bases between. Per the germline V gene, CDR1 is MGHRA and CDR2 is YSYEKL. The CDR3 DNA reads as TGCGCCAGCAGCCTCCGGTACCAGAGGAAGTACGAGCAGTACTTC. Residues: CASSLRYQRKYEQYF.

This clonotype came up many times. The chain joins TRBV15 to TRBJ2-7; D uncertain. The ends were cut back, 0 bases at V and 7 bases at J, with 16 bases in the middle. The CDR3 is made up of 15 amino acids. Germline-derived CDR1 and CDR2 are LNHNV and YYDKDF (reference sequence). The DNA of the CDR3 is TGTGCCACCAGCAGAGATCAAGGCCCCGGTCGGGAGCAGTACTTC. Encoded protein: CATSRDQGPGREQYF. Full variable domain (outside the CDR3, taken from reference TRBV15 and TRBJ2-7): DAMVIQNPRYQVTQFGKPVTLSCSQTLNHNVMYWYQQKSSQAPKLLFHYYDKDFNNEADTPDNFQSRRPNTSFCFLDIRSPGLGDTAMYLCATSRDQGPGREQYFGPGTRLTVT.

The sample holds many counts of this clonotype. The CDR3 bases are TGCGCCAGCACTGGGGGACTAGCGAGTTACGAGCAGTACTTC. Its protein is CASTGGLASYEQYF. The genes are TRBV10-2 and TRBJ2-7; the match to TRBD2 covers 10 bases. The germline V gene has CDR1 WSHSY and CDR2 SAAADI. V was clipped by 7 bases and J by 4 bases; unmatched bases: 7. This CDR3 is 14 amino acids long.

In this sample, this clonotype turned up many times. The chain couples TRBV12-3 or TRBV12-4 to TRBJ2-3, with D unclear. Between the trimmed V and J ends, which lost 3 bases and 6 bases, there was a span of 7 bases. This CDR3 is 12 amino acids long. The CDR3 DNA reads TGTGCCAGCAGTTTGAGCAGGGATACGCAGTATTTT. Encoded protein: CASSLSRDTQYF.

This clonotype has at least ten counts. V usage is TRBV10-3 and J usage is TRBJ1-1; TRBD1 matches 8 bases. The CDR3 contains 15 residues. After removal of 2 bases from V and 3 bases from J, the junction contained 5 bases not matched to a gene. The germline V gene has CDR1 ENHRY and CDR2 SYGVKD. The CDR3 region has the DNA TGTGCCATCAGTGAGGATACAGGGGGGGACACTGAAGCTTTCTTT. Translating gives CAISEDTGGDTEAFF.

This clonotype was picked up many times. The chain's CDR3 is CASSLLGQGTETQYF. The CDR3 nucleotides are TGTGCCAGCAGCTTACTGGGACAGGGGACAGAGACCCAGTACTTC. This sequence joins TRBV7-9 and TRBJ2-5; TRBD1 matches 10 bases. V was pared by 2 bases and J by 4 bases, with 4 bases of the junction left unmatched. Germline CDR1 SEHNR, CDR2 FQNEAQ (reference sequence). The CDR3 totals 15 residues.

This clonotype was recorded at least ten times. The chain joins TRBV21-1 to TRBJ2-7. TRBV21-1 is listed as a pseudogene. The length of the CDR3 is 11 residues. The CDR3 DNA is TGTGCCAGCAGCAAAAAACGCGAGCAGTACTTC. Translated, it gives CASSKKREQYF.

This clonotype was detected many times. CDR3 region: CSASRIGTADTQYF. DNA for the CDR3: TGCAGTGCTTCGAGGATCGGGACCGCAGATACGCAGTATTTT. The gene calls are TRBV20-1 and TRBJ2-3; D is perhaps TRBD1 or TRBD2 (5 bases each). Deletions cut 5 bases from V and 4 bases from J, with 16 bases between. This CDR3 is 14 amino acids long. CDR1 DFQATT and CDR2 SNEGSKA come from the germline V gene (reference sequence).

In this sample, this clonotype turned up many times. This chain uses TRBV7-9 with TRBJ2-2, with TRBD1 identical over 7 bases. V dropped 5 bases and J dropped 4; count of bases not matched to a gene: 4. CDR3 length: 14 amino acids. Germline V gene data show CDR1 as SEHNR and CDR2 as FQNEAQ (reference sequence). CDR3 nucleotides: TGTGCCAGCAGCCACAGGGGAGTCACCGGGGAGCTGTTTTTT. This sequence encodes CASSHRGVTGELFF. The full variable domain, in which reference TRBV7-9 and TRBJ2-2 provide the parts outside the CDR3, is DTGVSQNPRHKITKRGQNVTFRCDPISEHNRLYWYRQTLGQGPEFLTYFQNEAQLEKSRLLSDRFSAERPKGSFSTLEIQRTEQGDSAMYLCASSHRGVTGELFFGEGSRLTVL.

This clonotype showed up many times. V and J are TRBV20-1 and TRBJ2-1; unclear D gene. V lost 3 bases and J 1 base, leaving 13 bases between the germline ends. Germline assignment: CDR1 DFQATT and CDR2 SNEGSKA (reference sequence). The length of the CDR3 is 15 residues. The CDR3 loop reads CSASTPGPSYNEQFF. CDR3 coding DNA: TGCAGTGCTAGTACTCCGGGTCCGTCCTACAATGAGCAGTTCTTC.

V usage is TRBV25-1 and J usage is TRBJ2-1; 7 nucleotides line up with TRBD2. This CDR3 has 15 amino acids. Germline assignment: CDR1 MGHDK and CDR2 SYGVNS. After removal of 3 bases from V and 5 bases from J, the junction contained 7 bases not matched to a gene. The CDR3 DNA is TGTGCCAGCAGTGATCACCGGGGGGATAACAATGAGCAGTTCTTC. It yields the protein CASSDHRGDNNEQFF.

Many counts were recorded for this clonotype. This chain joins TRBV5-1 and TRBJ1-2; D remains ambiguous. This CDR3 is 19 amino acids long. The germline gives CDR1 SGHRS, CDR2 YFSETQ. V dropped 0 bases and J dropped 0 bases, with 21 bases sitting between them. The CDR3 sequence: CASSLVFKSKLQANYGYTF. The CDR3 region has the DNA TGCGCCAGCAGCTTGGTGTTCAAGTCCAAGCTCCAAGCTAACTATGGCTACACCTTC.

This clonotype has a count of ten or more. The chain carries TRBV27 and TRBJ2-1; D gene uncertain. The V end lost 6 bases, the J end lost 0 bases, and 9 bases lay between the germline ends. The CDR3 runs 14 residues. Germline V lookup: CDR1 MNHEY, CDR2 SMNVEV (reference sequence). The CDR3 spells CASSLTSSYNEQFF. CDR3 nucleotide sequence: TGTGCCAGCAGCCTTACGAGCTCCTACAATGAGCAGTTCTTC.

This clonotype was counted many times. The CDR3: CATAGQNTGELFF. CDR3 bases: TGTGCCACCGCGGGACAGAACACCGGGGAGCTGTTTTTT. The chain employs TRBV11-3 and TRBJ2-2; D possibly matches TRBD1 or TRBD2 (6 bases each). V shed 10 bases and J shed 1 base, with 10 bases lying between them. CDR1 and CDR2 from the germline V gene are SGHNT and YENEEA. CDR3 length: 13 residues. The full variable domain, its missing parts supplied by reference TRBV11-3 and TRBJ2-2, is EAGVVQSPRYKIIEKKQPVAFWCNPISGHNTLYWYLQNLGQGPELLIRYENEEAVDDSQLPKDRFSAERLKGVDSTLKIQPAELGDSAVYLCATAGQNTGELFFGEGSRLTVL.

This clonotype was detected ten times or more. DNA for the CDR3: TGTGCCATCAGTGGGGGACAGCAAGAGACCCAGTACTTC. Translated: CAISGGQQETQYF. The chain carries TRBV10-3 and TRBJ2-5; 7 bases line up with TRBD1. Trimming took 4 bases from V and 2 from J; bases not matched to a gene: 1. Germline lookup yields CDR1 ENHRY and CDR2 SYGVKD. The length of the CDR3 is 13 residues.

This clonotype was detected ten times or more. The rearrangement links TRBV7-9 to TRBJ2-1, with no clear D. Trimming shortened V by 2 bases and J by 9 bases, and 8 bases separated the two germline ends. Germline V gives CDR1 SEHNR, CDR2 FQNEAQ (reference sequence). CDR3 size: 12 residues. In DNA, the CDR3 is TGTGCCAGCAGCTTATCCCGGGTTGAGCAGTTCTTC. Translated, it gives CASSLSRVEQFF.

This clonotype was recorded many times. The gene calls are TRBV7-9 and TRBJ1-5, with D perhaps matching TRBD1 (5 bases). Trimming stripped 5 bases from V and 4 bases from J, with 12 bases between. This CDR3 region has 14 residues. Germline values: CDR1 SEHNR, CDR2 FQNEAQ (reference sequence). The CDR3 DNA reads as TGTGCCAGCAGCCGCGGGACGGCTAATCAGCCCCAGCATTTT. Translating it yields CASSRGTANQPQHF.

This clonotype appeared many times. This sequence joins TRBV10-3 and TRBJ2-2, with D tentatively TRBD2 (6 bases). Germline V gene lookup returns CDR1 ENHRY and CDR2 SYGVKD. CDR3 size: 13 residues. Trimming pared 6 bases from V and 8 bases from J, leaving 13 bases between. The DNA for the CDR3 is TGTGCCATCAGGGAGACTAGTCCGGGGGAGCTGTTTTTT. As protein: CAIRETSPGELFF.